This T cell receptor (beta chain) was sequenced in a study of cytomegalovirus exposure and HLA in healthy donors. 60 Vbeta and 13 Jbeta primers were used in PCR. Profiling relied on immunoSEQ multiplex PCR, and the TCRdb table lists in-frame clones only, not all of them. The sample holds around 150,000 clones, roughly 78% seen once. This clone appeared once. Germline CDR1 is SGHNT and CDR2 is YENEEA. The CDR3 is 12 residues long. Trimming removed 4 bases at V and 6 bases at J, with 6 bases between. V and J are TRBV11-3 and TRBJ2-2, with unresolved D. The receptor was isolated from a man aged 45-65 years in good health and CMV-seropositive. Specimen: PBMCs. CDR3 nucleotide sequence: TGTGCCAGCAGCTCTCGCGCCGGGGAGCTGTTTTTT. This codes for CASSSRAGELFF.